The TCR beta chain under discussion was sequenced for a study of response to subunit inactivated influenza vaccine. This clonotype was seen only a few times. Its antigen is not known. TCRdb fed the RT-PCR reads into MiXCR, producing one record per CDR3 protein. The table lists about 500,000 distinct CDR3 sequences, approximately 15% of them singletons. The germline CDR1 and CDR2 sequences are SGHRS and YFSETQ. Trimming shortened V by 4 bases and J by 7 bases, and 11 bases separated the two germline ends. The CDR3 is made up of 13 amino acids. Regarding the study as a whole: Every seasonal influenza vaccination brings in few new T cells, the authors suggested.

Sequences were derived from CD4+ T cells sorted from PBMCs, sampled about 23 months after vaccination. The TCR sequence derives from a man aged 45 to 75 who received an inactivated influenza vaccine. V is TRBV5-1 and J is TRBJ2-2; no reliable D call. CDR3 sequence reads: CASSPLIGGELFF. As DNA, the CDR3 is TGCGCCAGCAGCCCTTTGATAGGCGGGGAGCTGTTTTTT.